What follows is one TCR beta chain and its context. This specimen comes from a study of cytomegalovirus exposure and HLA in healthy donors. Germline V gene data show CDR1 as MDHEN and CDR2 as SYDVKM. This CDR3 region has 14 residues. The J segment lost 2 bases and the V segment lost 5 bases, leaving 5 bases of the junction unmatched. Some clones are missing from TCRdb's copy, which holds only in-frame ones; the method was immunoSEQ multiplex PCR. Of tens of thousands of clones listed, about 90% are singletons. Source material: PBMCs. This TCR came from a woman between 18 and 29 years old in good health and CMV-seronegative. This chain uses TRBV28 with TRBJ1-1; TRBD1 matches at 7 bases. The CDR3 reads CASSVRDRNTEAFF. The DNA of the CDR3 is TGTGCCAGCAGTGTCCGGGACAGAAACACTGAAGCTTTCTTT.